One sample yielded the 22 T cell receptor beta chains listed below, sequenced in a study of blood T cell repertoires in COVID-19. Data came from immunoSEQ multiplex PCR; TCRdb stores just in-frame clones and leaves some out. The table shows about 93,000 clones, with around four fifths occurring only once. The material sequenced was peripheral blood. The origin of the receptors is a human donor in a cohort sampled during active COVID-19.

This chain joins TRBV18 and TRBJ1-1; 11 bases agree with TRBD1. The CDR3 is 14 residues long. Germline values: CDR1 KGHSH, CDR2 LQKENI. J lost 6 bases, V lost 4 bases, and 4 bases had no gene match. The CDR3 spells CASSQGQGASEAFF. DNA for the CDR3: TGTGCCAGCTCACAAGGACAGGGGGCTTCTGAAGCTTTCTTT. The whole variable domain, remainder taken from reference TRBV18 and TRBJ1-1, is NAGVMQNPRHLVRRRGQEARLRCSPMKGHSHVYWYRQLPEEGLKFMVYLQKENIIDESGMPKERFSAEFPKEGPSILRIQQVVRGDSAAYFCASSQGQGASEAFFGQGTRLTVV.

The chain uses TRBV9 and TRBJ1-2; D perhaps matches TRBD1 (6 bases). Trimming shortened V by 0 bases and J by 3 bases, and 12 bases separated the two germline ends. CDR1 and CDR2 (germline): SGDLS, YYNGEE. The length of the CDR3 is 15 residues. CDR3 sequence (DNA): TGTGCCAGCAGCGTAGTAAACAGGGTGGACTATGGCTACACCTTC. Amino acids: CASSVVNRVDYGYTF.

The chain employs TRBV28 and TRBJ1-2; D is undetermined. The germline V gene encodes CDR1 MDHEN and CDR2 SYDVKM. Trimming shortened V by 10 bases and J by 6 bases, and 15 bases separated the two germline ends. This CDR3 has 12 amino acids. CDR3 sequence: CATLGGPHGYTF. In nucleotides, the CDR3 is TGTGCCACCCTCGGCGGCCCCCATGGCTACACCTTC.

This clone is deemed medium-sized. The chain uses TRBV9 and TRBJ2-5; TRBD2 matches 8 bases. The CDR3 consists of 15 residues. Germline CDR1 SGDLS, CDR2 YYNGEE. V gave up 4 bases and J gave up 5 bases; unmatched junction bases: 10. The CDR3, as DNA: TGTGCCAGCAGCCTGGATGGGGCGGGGGGTGAGACCCAGTACTTC. It yields the protein CASSLDGAGGETQYF.

V is TRBV5-1 and J is TRBJ2-2; 8 nucleotides align to TRBD1. CDR3 length equals 15 residues. Germline loops: CDR1 SGHRS, CDR2 YFSETQ. The junction had 9 bases not matched to a gene; V was cut back by 4 bases and J by 7 bases. The CDR3 DNA follows: TGCGCCAGCAGCCTAGCCACTGGACAGGGCGGGGAGCTGTTTTTT. It is translated as CASSLATGQGGELFF.

The chain combines TRBV6-2 or TRBV6-3 with TRBJ1-6; D may be TRBD1 (5 bases). With 1 base removed from V and 7 bases from J, the gap between germline ends came to 11 bases. The germline V gene has CDR1 MNHEY and CDR2 SVGEGT. The CDR3 loop spans 15 amino acids. CDR3 DNA sequence: TGTGCCAGCAGTTACTTCCAGGGTGGGAATTCACCCCTCCACTTT. It translates to CASSYFQGGNSPLHF.

This sequence joins TRBV5-5 and TRBJ2-3; D unresolved. Germline V gives CDR1 SGHKS, CDR2 YYEKEE (reference sequence). There are 14 residues in the CDR3. V shed 6 bases and J shed 0 bases, with 11 bases lying between them. The CDR3 nucleotides read TGTGCCAGCACCTTCCAGAGGAGCACAGATACGCAGTATTTT. This gives the protein CASTFQRSTDTQYF.

V usage is TRBV7-9 and J usage is TRBJ2-1; 7 bases map to TRBD2. The CDR3 extends over 16 amino acids. Germline CDR1 and CDR2: SEHNR and FQNEAQ (reference sequence). The V and J ends lost 2 bases and 0 bases, in that order; junction bases with no gene match: 4. This CDR3 is CASSLRAGTSYNEQFF. DNA for the CDR3: TGTGCCAGCAGCTTAAGAGCGGGGACCTCCTACAATGAGCAGTTCTTC.

This CDR3 is CASSPGTGAIAFF. The CDR3 DNA reads as TGTGCCAGCAGCCCGGGAACAGGGGCGATCGCTTTCTTT. The chain combines TRBV7-8 with TRBJ1-1; TRBD1 matches at 7 bases. Germline V CDR1 and CDR2: SGHVS, FQNEAQ. V shed 5 bases, J shed 11 bases, and the junction held 11 bases outside the gene matches. The CDR3 runs 13 residues. Full variable domain (remainder filled in from reference TRBV7-8 and TRBJ1-1): GAGVSQSPRYKVAKRGQDVALRCDPISGHVSLFWYQQALGQGPEFLTYFQNEAQLDKSGLPSDRFFAERPEGSVSTLKIQRTQQEDSAVYLCASSPGTGAIAFFGQGTRLTVV.

V usage is TRBV24-1 and J usage is TRBJ1-1; possibly TRBD1 for D (6 bases). Trimming took 7 bases from V and 1 from J, leaving 12 bases between them. CDR3 length: 14 residues. The germline CDR1 and CDR2 sequences are KGHDR and SFDVKD. The CDR3 spells CATRDSAPNTEAFF. Here the CDR3 DNA reads TGTGCCACCAGGGACAGCGCCCCGAACACTGAAGCTTTCTTT.

The genes are TRBV2 and TRBJ1-5; D not resolved. CDR1 and CDR2 from the germline V gene are SNHLY and FYNNEI. With 3 bases removed from V and 4 bases from J, the gap between germline ends came to 7 bases. There are 13 residues in the CDR3. This CDR3 is CASSDLENQPQHF. The CDR3 bases are TGTGCCAGCAGTGATTTAGAGAATCAGCCCCAGCATTTT.

The chain couples TRBV4-2 to TRBJ1-3, with D uncertain. Between the trimmed V and J ends, which lost 1 base and 4 bases, there was a span of 8 bases. The CDR3 spans 14 residues. Germline loops: CDR1 LGHNA, CDR2 YNFKEQ. The CDR3 spells CASSQAGSGNTIYF. The CDR3 coding sequence is TGTGCCAGCAGCCAAGCCGGGTCCGGAAACACCATATATTTT.

There are a few counts of this clone. The chain couples TRBV9 to TRBJ1-5; possibly TRBD1 for D (6 bases). Germline CDR1 SGDLS, CDR2 YYNGEE. V was shortened by 3 bases and J by 4 bases, with 11 bases between the two germline ends. The CDR3 is 14 residues long. CDR3 nucleotides: TGTGCCAGCAGCGCCAGGGGCGCTAATCAGCCCCAGCATTTT. The encoded protein is CASSARGANQPQHF.

This chain uses TRBV5-1 with TRBJ2-3, with D possibly being TRBD1 (6 bases). This CDR3 has 15 residues. With 1 base removed from V and 2 bases from J, the gap between germline ends came to 11 bases. Germline V gene lookup returns CDR1 SGHRS and CDR2 YFSETQ. The CDR3 region has the DNA TGCGCCAGCAGCTTGTCGGGACACTACACAGATACGCAGTATTTT. As protein: CASSLSGHYTDTQYF. Full variable domain (missing parts from reference TRBV5-1 and TRBJ2-3): KAGVTQTPRYLIKTRGQQVTLSCSPISGHRSVSWYQQTPGQGLQFLFEYFSETQRNKGNFPGRFSGRQFSNSRSEMNVSTLELGDSALYLCASSLSGHYTDTQYFGPGTRLTVL.

V gene TRBV6-1 combines with J gene TRBJ1-1; D may be TRBD1 (5 bases). Germline V gene sequence: CDR1 MNHNS, CDR2 SASEGT. The V end was cut by 0 bases, the J end by 3 bases, with 11 bases between. The CDR3 is 15 amino acids. CDR3 amino acids: CASSEAPRADTEAFF. CDR3 in DNA: TGTGCCAGCAGTGAAGCCCCCAGGGCCGACACTGAAGCTTTCTTT.

The gene calls are TRBV10-2 and TRBJ2-7; D perhaps matches TRBD2 (7 bases). The ends were cut back, 6 bases at V and 2 bases at J, with 17 bases in the middle. This CDR3 is built from 15 residues. The germline CDR1 and CDR2 sequences are WSHSY and SAAADI. This CDR3 reads CASRPAEGGTYEQYF. The CDR3 bases are TGCGCCAGCAGGCCCGCGGAGGGGGGGACCTACGAGCAGTACTTC.

The chain uses TRBV29-1 and TRBJ2-7; 9 nucleotides match TRBD2. The CDR3 runs 16 residues. The V gene end was trimmed by 6 bases and the J gene end by 6 bases; junction bases not matched to a gene: 18. Germline V gene sequence: CDR1 SQVTM, CDR2 ANQGSEA. CDR3: CSVRTVGGAGGLEQYF. The CDR3 region has the DNA TGCAGCGTCCGGACAGTCGGCGGAGCGGGGGGTCTCGAGCAGTACTTC.

This clone has just one count. V usage is TRBV6-5 and J usage is TRBJ2-7; tentative D call: TRBD2 (6 bases). V was cut by 2 bases and J by 0 bases, with 11 bases left in between. The CDR3 loop spans 15 amino acids. Germline loops: CDR1 MNHEY, CDR2 SVGAGI. This CDR3 reads CASSYGGSSSYEQYF. In nucleotides, the CDR3 is TGTGCCAGCAGTTACGGAGGGTCTAGCTCCTACGAGCAGTACTTC.

This clone was seen only once. The chain combines TRBV7-8 with TRBJ1-2; D unresolved. V lost 9 bases and J lost 2, with 22 bases in between. The CDR3 sequence is 16 residues long. Germline-derived CDR1 and CDR2 are SGHVS and FQNEAQ. CDR3 nucleotide sequence: TGTGCCAGTGGCGGGCCGACCAAGGTGGGAAACTATGGCTACACCTTC. This sequence encodes CASGGPTKVGNYGYTF.

The J gene is TRBJ1-1, the V gene TRBV4-2, with TRBD1 identical over 7 bases. In germline, CDR1 is LGHNA, CDR2 YNFKEQ. The CDR3 contains 15 residues. The J segment lost 5 bases and the V segment lost 4 bases, leaving 10 bases of the junction unmatched. In DNA, the CDR3 is TGTGCCAGCAGCCTAGATGGAAGGGGGCGTACTGAAGCTTTCTTT. Translation gives CASSLDGRGRTEAFF.

A single count supports this clone. The rearrangement links TRBV18 to TRBJ2-7; 11 bases match TRBD1. V trimming: 4 bases; J trimming: 2 bases; junction bases outside the gene matches: 7. Germline-derived CDR1 and CDR2 are KGHSH and LQKENI. CDR3 size: 16 residues. CDR3 sequence: CASSRSRTGGPYEQYF. DNA of the CDR3: TGTGCCAGCTCACGGTCTCGGACAGGGGGCCCCTACGAGCAGTACTTC.

V and J are TRBV15 and TRBJ1-2, with a possible D match to TRBD1 (5 bases). This CDR3 spans 15 amino acids. V lost 0 bases and J 5 bases, leaving 13 bases between the germline ends. CDR1 and CDR2 from the germline V gene are LNHNV and YYDKDF (reference sequence). The CDR3 DNA is TGTGCCACCAGCAGAGATCAAGGGGTTTGGTATGGCTACACCTTC. Translated, it gives CATSRDQGVWYGYTF.